One sample yielded the 12 T cell receptor beta chains listed below, sequenced in a study of CD8+ T cells in alopecia areata. Extracted from the samples, RNA was reverse transcribed into cDNA to serve as the sequencing template. Only in-frame clones appear in the TCRdb table, and some are missing; sequencing was by immunoSEQ multiplex PCR. The table lists fewer than 200,000 clones, roughly 70% of them singletons. The sequenced sample was CD8+ T cells sorted from blood, obtained at week 0. These receptors originate from a human donor with alopecia areata.

The chain combines TRBV27 with TRBJ2-1, with 8 bases that match TRBD1. Unmatched junction bases numbered 7, after V lost 5 bases and J lost 4 bases. CDR1 is MNHEY and CDR2 is SMNVEV in the germline V gene (reference sequence). This CDR3 is built from 15 residues. The CDR3 bases are TGTGCCAGCAGTCTCGGGACAGGTTTATACAATGAGCAGTTCTTC. Its protein is CASSLGTGLYNEQFF.

V usage is TRBV4-1 and J usage is TRBJ1-2, with D uncertain. In germline, CDR1 is MGHRA, CDR2 YSYEKL. The V end was cut by 1 base, the J end by 5 bases, with 29 bases between. This CDR3 has 20 residues. The CDR3 region is CASSQGEWEATPGLGYGYTF. The CDR3 DNA reads as TGCGCCAGCAGCCAAGGAGAGTGGGAGGCCACCCCGGGCTTGGGGTATGGCTACACCTTC.

For this clone: This specimen includes other DNA sequences encoding the same CDR3. The chain recombines TRBV6-5 with TRBJ2-7; either TRBD1 or TRBD2 may supply D (5 bases each). Trimming cost V 0 bases and J 2 bases, with 5 bases left between them. CDR3 length: 13 amino acids. Germline CDR1 and CDR2: MNHEY and SVGAGI. The CDR3 here is CASSYSGAYEQYF. DNA for the CDR3: TGTGCCAGCAGTTACTCGGGGGCCTACGAGCAGTACTTC.

The rearrangement links TRBV30 to TRBJ2-2; D ambiguous. Germline V gives CDR1 GTSNPN, CDR2 SVGIG (reference sequence). The CDR3 length is 15 residues. CDR3 coding DNA: TGTGCTCAATCGTCGGGTGCGGCGAGCACCGGGGAGCTGTTTTTT. Encoded protein: CAQSSGAASTGELFF. The variable domain in full, with the rest retrieved from reference TRBV30 and TRBJ2-2, is SQTIHQWPATLVQPVGSPLSLECTVEGTSNPNLYWYRQAAGRGLQLLFYSVGIGQISSEVPQNLSASRPQDRQFILSSKKLLLSDSGFYLCAQSSGAASTGELFFGEGSRLTVL.

For this clone: Germline and junction disagree at one end, which may indicate a read error. V and J are TRBV4-1 and TRBJ1-1, with D unclear. The CDR3 spans 14 residues. CDR1 MGHRA and CDR2 YSYEKL come from the germline V gene. CDR3 in DNA: TGTGCCAGCAGCCAAGATGCGGGTGGCACTGAAGCTTTCTTT. Translated, it gives CASSQDAGGTEAFF.

The chain joins TRBV7-6 to TRBJ2-1; D gene ambiguous. Trimming pared 4 bases from V and 3 bases from J, leaving 4 bases between. The germline CDR1 and CDR2 sequences are SGHVS and FNYEAQ. The CDR3 length is 12 residues. The CDR3 coding sequence is TGTGCCAGCAGCTCTAACTACAATGAGCAGTTCTTC. Translation gives CASSSNYNEQFF.

There are a few counts of this clone. V and J are TRBV27 and TRBJ2-5, with a tentative D call TRBD1 (7 bases). CDR3 length: 17 amino acids. The germline gives CDR1 MNHEY, CDR2 SMNVEV (reference sequence). V was pared by 1 base and J by 2 bases, with 17 bases between. This CDR3 is CASSLFTGDRLQETQYF. DNA for the CDR3: TGTGCCAGCAGTTTATTTACGGGGGACAGACTTCAAGAGACCCAGTACTTC.

The V and J genes are TRBV10-2 and TRBJ2-5, with D unresolved. This CDR3 has 13 amino acids. In germline, CDR1 is WSHSY, CDR2 SAAADI. V lost 8 bases, J lost 5 bases, and 15 bases lay in between. CDR3 in amino acids: CASSKGRSETQYF. CDR3 bases: TGCGCCAGCTCGAAAGGCAGATCGGAGACCCAGTACTTC.

The V call is TRBV2, the J call TRBJ2-1; D call uncertain. V dropped 3 bases and J dropped 4 bases, with 13 bases sitting between them. Per the germline V gene, CDR1 is SNHLY and CDR2 is FYNNEI. The CDR3 spans 15 residues. The CDR3: CASSDQPQAYNEQFF. The CDR3 DNA sequence: TGTGCCAGCAGTGACCAACCGCAGGCGTACAATGAGCAGTTCTTC.

V is TRBV13 and J is TRBJ1-1; D is unclear. Looked up from germline, CDR1 is PRHDT and CDR2 is FYEKMQ (reference sequence). The V end lost 6 bases, the J end lost 2 bases, and 13 bases lay between the germline ends. The CDR3 runs to 14 residues. Here the CDR3 reads CASRLVDGNTEAFF. CDR3 nucleotide sequence: TGTGCCAGCAGACTTGTGGACGGTAACACTGAAGCTTTCTTT.

The CDR3 coding sequence is TGTGCCAGCGGACCGAAAGGTTCGGGCTACACCTTC. Its translation: CASGPKGSGYTF. The J gene is TRBJ1-2, the V gene TRBV7-8; D is uncertain. The CDR3 runs 12 residues. In germline, CDR1 is SGHVS, CDR2 FQNEAQ. V dropped 8 bases and J dropped 8 bases, with 15 bases sitting between them.

J is TRBJ1-5 and V is TRBV23-1, with TRBD1 matching over 11 bases. TRBV23-1 counts as an open reading frame of uncertain function. The CDR3 loop spans 16 amino acids. Losses at the gene ends were 6 bases for V and 2 bases for J; bases not matched to a gene: 6. CDR3 loop: CASRDRGPLGNQPQHF. The CDR3 DNA reads as TGCGCCAGCAGGGACAGGGGGCCGTTGGGCAATCAGCCCCAGCATTTT.